This T cell receptor beta chain was recovered during a study of shared clonotypes between healthy human individuals. Study-wide results and limits: Naive subsets generally exceeded memory subsets in estimated richness.

Looked up from germline, CDR1 is LNHDA and CDR2 is SQIVND (reference sequence). The CDR3 has 15 amino acids. V shed 5 bases and J 3 bases; nucleotides not matched to a gene: 8. Libraries were prepared by immunoSEQ multiplex PCR; TCRdb keeps only in-frame clonotypes and omits some of them. The sample lists roughly 1 million clones, around 76% occurring once. This clone was detected only a few times. Its specificity is unknown. The sequence derives from a man aged 18 to 29 in good health. The rearrangement uses TRBV19 and TRBJ1-1, with 8 bases fitting TRBD1. Sequencing was done on a sample of memory CD4+ T cells sorted from blood. Subset specified: CD45RA-negative fraction. CDR3 sequence: CASSVIGQGDTEAFF. The CDR3 region has the DNA TGTGCCAGTAGTGTAATAGGACAGGGAGACACTGAAGCTTTCTTT.